This entry lists 6 T cell receptor beta chains sequenced from one sample in a study of cytomegalovirus exposure and HLA in healthy donors. PCR used 60 Vbeta primers and 13 Jbeta primers. Sequenced by immunoSEQ multiplex PCR; TCRdb stores in-frame clones only, minus some. The sample includes about 130,000 clones, 84% of them seen just once. The specimen sequenced was PBMCs. These TCRs come from a man over 45 in good health and CMV-seronegative.

The chain uses TRBV29-1 and TRBJ1-1; weak D call: TRBD1 (6 bases). The CDR3 is 13 amino acids. Germline CDR1 reads SQVTM; CDR2 reads ANQGSEA. V lost 7 bases and J lost 3, with 15 bases in between. CDR3: CSGEVSGDTEAFF. In DNA form, the CDR3 reads TGCAGCGGGGAAGTCTCAGGGGACACTGAAGCTTTCTTT.

The chain combines TRBV5-1 with TRBJ2-5, with a possible D match to TRBD2 (6 bases). The V gene lost 0 bases and the J gene lost 5 bases, with 17 bases spanning the gap. In germline, CDR1 is SGHRS, CDR2 YFSETQ. This CDR3 spans 16 amino acids. CDR3 sequence reads: CASSLGLAPSWETQYF. In DNA form, the CDR3 reads TGCGCCAGCAGCTTGGGTCTAGCGCCTTCGTGGGAGACCCAGTACTTC.

V usage is TRBV6-1 and J usage is TRBJ2-1; the match to TRBD2 covers 9 bases. The germline CDR1 and CDR2 sequences are MNHNS and SASEGT. V lost 4 bases and J lost 1; bases outside the gene matches: 8. The CDR3 runs 17 residues. The CDR3 DNA reads as TGTGCCAGCAGTGTCCGCGGGGGGGCGTGGTCCTACAATGAGCAGTTCTTC. Protein sequence: CASSVRGGAWSYNEQFF.

The gene calls are TRBV5-1 and TRBJ2-7, with D hard to call. V was cut by 0 bases and J by 2 bases, with 6 bases left in between. The CDR3 contains 13 residues. Germline values: CDR1 SGHRS, CDR2 YFSETQ. DNA for the CDR3: TGCGCCAGCAGCTTGGATCCCACCTACGAGCAGTACTTC. It encodes CASSLDPTYEQYF.

The chain has TRBV4-1 and TRBJ2-5; the D gene is possibly TRBD1 (5 bases). The better agreement between TRBJ2-7 and the DNA end casts doubt on the J call. CDR3 length equals 14 residues. Germline CDR1 MGHRA, CDR2 YSYEKL. The CDR3 loop reads CASSKQAAPDEQYF. DNA of the CDR3: TGCGCCAGCAGCAAACAGGCCGCTCCTGACGAGCAGTACTTC.

The chain joins TRBV10-3 to TRBJ1-4; no clear D gene. The CDR3 contains 15 residues. Trimming took 10 bases from V and 4 from J, leaving 19 bases between them. Per the germline V gene, CDR1 is ENHRY and CDR2 is SYGVKD. This chain's CDR3 is CAKNTSYGVNEKLFF. CDR3 coding DNA: TGTGCCAAAAATACTTCTTACGGGGTTAATGAAAAACTGTTTTTT.